The T cell receptor beta chain under discussion was sequenced for a study of CD8 T cells in Susac syndrome. The RNA, roughly 0.45 to 1 ug, was put through reverse transcription using random hexamers. Across 54 Vbeta and 13 Jbeta, TCR beta CDR3 was amplified with immunoSEQ multiplex PCR. TCRdb reanalysed the immunoSEQ multiplex PCR reads using MiXCR and keeps one entry per CDR3 protein. The repertoire includes 70,000 or so distinct CDR3 sequences, about 95% of them detected once, and 0.3% to 0.45% sits in the top ten. V shed 5 bases and J shed 8 bases, with 12 bases lying between them. CDR3 length: 12 residues. CDR1 SEHNR and CDR2 FQNEAQ come from the germline V gene (reference sequence). Regarding this clonotype: Its antigen is not known.

Study-wide results and caveats: The authors acknowledged that the study's TCR sequencing and HLA analysis involved relatively few individuals.

The sequencing sample was made of CD8+ T cells from PBMCs. The sequence derives from a human donor with multiple sclerosis. The chain combines TRBV7-9 with TRBJ1-1; D unresolved. CDR3 DNA: TGTGCCAGCAGCGCAGTTGGATCGGAAGCTTTCTTT. Its translation is CASSAVGSEAFF.